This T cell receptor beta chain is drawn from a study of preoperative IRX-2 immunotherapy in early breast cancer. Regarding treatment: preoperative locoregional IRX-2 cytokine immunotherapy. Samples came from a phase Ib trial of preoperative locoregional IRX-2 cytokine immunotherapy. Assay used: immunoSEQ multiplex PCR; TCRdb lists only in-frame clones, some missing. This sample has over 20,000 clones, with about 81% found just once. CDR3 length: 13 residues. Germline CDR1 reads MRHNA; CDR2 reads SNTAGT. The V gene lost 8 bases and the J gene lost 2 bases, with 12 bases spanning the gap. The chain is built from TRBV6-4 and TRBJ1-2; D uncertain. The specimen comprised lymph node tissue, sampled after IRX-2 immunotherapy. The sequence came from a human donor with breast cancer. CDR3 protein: CASALRANYGYTF. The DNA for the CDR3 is TGTGCCAGCGCCCTCCGGGCGAACTATGGCTACACCTTC.